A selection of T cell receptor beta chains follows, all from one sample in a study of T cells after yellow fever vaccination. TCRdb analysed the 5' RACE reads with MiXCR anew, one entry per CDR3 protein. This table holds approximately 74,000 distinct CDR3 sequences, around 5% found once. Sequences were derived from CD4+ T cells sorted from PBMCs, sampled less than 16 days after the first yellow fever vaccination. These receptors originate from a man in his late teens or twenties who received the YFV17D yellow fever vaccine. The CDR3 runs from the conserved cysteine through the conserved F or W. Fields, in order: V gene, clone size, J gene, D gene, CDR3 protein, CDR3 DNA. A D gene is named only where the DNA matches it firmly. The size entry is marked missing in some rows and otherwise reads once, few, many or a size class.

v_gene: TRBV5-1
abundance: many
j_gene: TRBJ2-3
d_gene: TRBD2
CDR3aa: CASSLALAGGPGTDTQYF
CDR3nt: TGCGCCAGCAGCTTGGCCCTAGCGGGGGGTCCTGGCACAGATACGCAGTATTTT

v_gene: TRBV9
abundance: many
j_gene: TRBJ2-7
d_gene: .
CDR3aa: CASSVTGSGSEQYF
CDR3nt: TGTGCCAGCAGCGTTACAGGATCCGGGAGCGAGCAGTACTTC

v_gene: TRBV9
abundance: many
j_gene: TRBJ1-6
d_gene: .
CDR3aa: CASSPRSSPGSPLHF
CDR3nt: TGTGCCAGCAGCCCCCGGTCGTCCCCAGGGTCACCCCTCCACTTT

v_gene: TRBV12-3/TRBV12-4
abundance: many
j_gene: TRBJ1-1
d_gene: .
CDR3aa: CASRPPSVNTEAFF
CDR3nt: TGTGCCAGCAGACCCCCTTCAGTGAACACTGAAGCTTTCTTT

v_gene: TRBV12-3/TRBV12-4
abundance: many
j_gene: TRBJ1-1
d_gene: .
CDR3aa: CASSLGVTNTEAFF
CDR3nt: TGTGCCAGCAGTTTGGGGGTTACCAACACTGAAGCTTTCTTT

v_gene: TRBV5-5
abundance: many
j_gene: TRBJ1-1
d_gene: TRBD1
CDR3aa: CASSADRVSMNTEAFF
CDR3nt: TGTGCCAGCAGCGCGGACAGGGTGTCGATGAACACTGAAGCTTTCTTT

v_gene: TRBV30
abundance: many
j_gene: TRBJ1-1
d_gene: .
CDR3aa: CAWIQGSMNTEAFF
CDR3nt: TGTGCCTGGATCCAAGGGTCCATGAACACTGAAGCTTTCTTT

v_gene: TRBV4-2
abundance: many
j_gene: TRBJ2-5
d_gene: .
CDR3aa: CASSQGSYGSGEETQYF
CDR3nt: TGTGCCAGCAGCCAAGGGAGTTACGGCAGCGGAGAAGAGACCCAGTACTTC

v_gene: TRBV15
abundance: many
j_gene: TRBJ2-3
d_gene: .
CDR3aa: CATTEGHSTDTQYF
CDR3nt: TGTGCCACTACCGAGGGGCATAGCACAGATACGCAGTATTTT

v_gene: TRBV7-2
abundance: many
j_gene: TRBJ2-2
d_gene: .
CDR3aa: CASSFGQGPLHGELFF
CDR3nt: TGTGCCAGCAGCTTTGGGCAAGGGCCTTTACACGGGGAGCTGTTTTTT

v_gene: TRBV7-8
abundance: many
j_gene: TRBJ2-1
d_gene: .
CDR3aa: CASSLVQGQGGEQFF
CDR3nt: TGTGCCAGCAGCTTAGTCCAAGGGCAGGGGGGTGAGCAGTTCTTC

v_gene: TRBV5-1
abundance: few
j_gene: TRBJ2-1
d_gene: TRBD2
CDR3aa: CASSMTSGGIEQFF
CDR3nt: TGCGCCAGCAGCATGACTAGCGGGGGGATTGAGCAGTTCTTC

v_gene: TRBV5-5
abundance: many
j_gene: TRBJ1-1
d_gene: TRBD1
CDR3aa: CASSQVTGSDTEAFF
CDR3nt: TGTGCCAGCAGCCAGGTGACAGGGTCGGACACTGAAGCTTTCTTT

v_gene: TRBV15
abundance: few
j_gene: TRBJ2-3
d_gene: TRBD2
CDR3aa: CATSRYLAGGPDTQYF
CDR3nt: TGTGCCACCAGCCGGTATCTAGCGGGGGGGCCAGATACGCAGTATTTT

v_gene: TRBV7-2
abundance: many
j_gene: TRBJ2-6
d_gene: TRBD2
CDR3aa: CASSFSRGGYGANVLTF
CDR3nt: TGTGCCAGCAGCTTTTCGAGGGGAGGGTACGGGGCCAACGTCCTGACTTTC

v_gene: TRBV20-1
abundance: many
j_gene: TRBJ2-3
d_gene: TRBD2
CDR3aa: CSARRSGGPTDTQYF
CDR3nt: TGCAGTGCTAGACGGAGCGGGGGGCCCACAGATACGCAGTATTTT

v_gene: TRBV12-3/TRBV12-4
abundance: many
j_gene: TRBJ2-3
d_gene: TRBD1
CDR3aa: CASSPTGVSTDTQYF
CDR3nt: TGTGCCAGCAGTCCGACAGGGGTCAGCACAGATACGCAGTATTTT

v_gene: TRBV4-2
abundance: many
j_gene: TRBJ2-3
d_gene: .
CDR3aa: CASSQEATGGRTDTQYF
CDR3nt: TGTGCCAGCAGCCAAGAAGCAACCGGGGGGCGCACAGATACGCAGTATTTT

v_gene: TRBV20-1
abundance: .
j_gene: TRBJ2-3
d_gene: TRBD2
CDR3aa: CSAQIARLAGGLNDGTQYF
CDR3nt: TGCAGTGCTCAGATTGCCCGACTAGCGGGGGGCCTTAATGATGGTACGCAGTATTTT

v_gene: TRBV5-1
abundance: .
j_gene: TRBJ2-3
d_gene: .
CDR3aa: CASSSQAPDTQYF
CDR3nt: TGCGCCAGCAGCTCGCAAGCCCCAGATACGCAGTATTTT

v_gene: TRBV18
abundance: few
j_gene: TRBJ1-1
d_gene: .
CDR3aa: CASSPRLTGSSYTEAFF
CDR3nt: TGTGCCAGCTCACCACGGTTAACAGGGTCTTCTTACACTGAAGCTTTCTTT

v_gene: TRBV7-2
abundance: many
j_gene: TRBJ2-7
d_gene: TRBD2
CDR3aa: CASSSTRNGGAREQYF
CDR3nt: TGTGCCAGCAGCTCCACCCGCAACGGGGGGGCGCGGGAGCAGTACTTC

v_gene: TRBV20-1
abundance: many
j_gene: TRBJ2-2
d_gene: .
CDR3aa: CGSATGTGELFF
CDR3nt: TGCGGCTCCGCCACCGGCACCGGGGAGCTGTTTTTT

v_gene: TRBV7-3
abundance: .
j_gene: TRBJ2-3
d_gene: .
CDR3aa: CANSLRGDTQYF
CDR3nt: TGTGCCAACAGCTTAAGGGGAGATACGCAGTATTTT

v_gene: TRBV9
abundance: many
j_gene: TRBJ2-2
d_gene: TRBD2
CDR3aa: CASSVGGLLNTGELFF
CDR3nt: TGTGCCAGCAGCGTAGGGGGACTACTGAACACCGGGGAGCTGTTTTTT

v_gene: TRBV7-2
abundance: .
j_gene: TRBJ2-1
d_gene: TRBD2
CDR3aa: CASSPPSGAPKQFF
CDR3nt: TGTGCCAGCAGCCCGCCTAGCGGGGCGCCCAAGCAGTTCTTC

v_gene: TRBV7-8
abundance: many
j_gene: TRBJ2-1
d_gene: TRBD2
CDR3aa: CASRRPRTSPNEQFF
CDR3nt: TGTGCCAGCAGACGGCCGCGGACTAGCCCCAATGAGCAGTTCTTC